Listed here are 22 T cell receptor beta chains from one sample, sequenced in a study of vaccination and CD4 T cells after COVID-19. Treatment noted: approximately nine-day PBMC culture with coronavirus spike peptide pools or control peptides (ViraFEST assay). CD4+ T cells of the unexposed donor were collected before the COVID-19 pandemic (2011-2018). Their recognized antigens are unknown. The Oncomine TCR Beta short-read assay was applied to DNA of cultured CD4+ T cells. Scientists extracted genomic DNA from CD4+ T cells grown in culture. TCRdb passed the PCR reads through MiXCR, listing each CDR3 protein once. The sample consists of some 10,000 distinct CDR3 sequences, approximately 32% of them appearing once. Sequenced: CD4+ T cells from blood, cultured in vitro. All receptors come from a human donor in good health.

V usage is TRBV7-8 and J usage is TRBJ2-1; 7 positions agree with TRBD2. CDR3 size: 13 residues. Per germline, CDR1 SGHVS and CDR2 FQNEAQ. Trimming cost V 2 bases and J 10 bases; bases outside gene matches: 5. The CDR3 sequence is CASSLRTRVEQFF. The CDR3 nucleotides are TGTGCCAGCAGCTTAAGGACTAGGGTAGAGCAGTTCTTC.

The rearrangement joins TRBV6-1 to TRBJ2-1, with 7 bases fitting TRBD1. This CDR3 spans 15 amino acids. V lost 7 bases, J lost 8 bases, and 14 bases stayed unmatched. Germline V gene data show CDR1 as MNHNS and CDR2 as SASEGT. The CDR3: CASIARDRKIDEQFF. The CDR3 nucleotides read TGTGCCAGCATAGCCCGGGACAGAAAGATTGATGAGCAGTTCTTC.

This chain links TRBV7-2 with TRBJ2-7, with a possible D match to TRBD2 (6 bases). V was cut by 1 base and J by 0 bases, with 13 bases left in between. Germline V lookup: CDR1 SGHTA, CDR2 FQGNSA. CDR3 length equals 16 residues. Here the CDR3 reads CASSLVAGRSSYEQYF. CDR3 in DNA: TGTGCCAGCAGCTTAGTCGCAGGGAGGAGCTCCTACGAGCAGTACTTC.

The genes are TRBV20-1 and TRBJ1-1; D remains ambiguous. Germline V lookup: CDR1 DFQATT, CDR2 SNEGSKA (reference sequence). V shed 4 bases and J shed 0 bases, with 9 bases lying between them. The CDR3 runs 13 residues. This chain's CDR3 is CSANARLNTEAFF. The CDR3 bases are TGCAGTGCTAACGCCAGGCTGAACACTGAAGCTTTCTTT.

The CDR3 DNA is TGCAGGGTCCCGAGGAGCGGCACAGATACGCAGTATTTT. It codes for CRVPRSGTDTQYF. The chain links TRBV20-1 to TRBJ2-3; D unresolved. This CDR3 is 13 amino acids long. The germline gives CDR1 DFQATT, CDR2 SNEGSKA (reference sequence).

V and J are TRBV20-1 and TRBJ2-2; TRBD2 might be the D (5 bases). V gave up 2 bases and J gave up 11 bases, with 18 bases separating them. The CDR3 is 14 residues long. The germline V gene encodes CDR1 DFQATT and CDR2 SNEGSKA (reference sequence). CDR3 bases: TGCAGTGCTAGACCCCCGTACGGGGAAGTAGAGCTGTTTTTT. Protein product: CSARPPYGEVELFF.

This clonotype was recorded once. J is TRBJ2-1 and V is TRBV6-2 or TRBV6-3, with 7 bases identical to TRBD2. V lost 4 bases and J lost 3; bases outside the gene matches: 12. The CDR3 sequence is 17 residues long. Germline V lookup: CDR1 MNHEY, CDR2 SVGEGT. CDR3 coding DNA: TGTGCCAGCAGTTCCGCGACGACTAGCCTACTCTACAATGAGCAGTTCTTC. Its protein product is CASSSATTSLLYNEQFF.

The chain employs TRBV9 and TRBJ1-5; D is possibly TRBD1 (5 bases). The CDR3 spans 15 residues. The V gene lost 2 bases and the J gene lost 0 bases, with 9 bases spanning the gap. Germline values: CDR1 SGDLS, CDR2 YYNGEE. The CDR3 DNA follows: TGTGCCAGCAGCGTTGAGGGGTATAGCAATCAGCCCCAGCATTTT. Amino acids: CASSVEGYSNQPQHF.

This clonotype has more than one count but fewer than ten. CDR3 region: CASSLTGGTSAGAQYF. DNA of the CDR3: TGTGCCAGCAGCTTAACAGGGGGGACTAGCGCGGGGGCCCAGTACTTC. The chain employs TRBV11-3 and TRBJ2-5, with 10 bases lining up with TRBD2. Germline loops: CDR1 SGHNT, CDR2 YENEEA. The junction had 12 bases not matched to a gene; V was cut back by 2 bases and J by 9 bases. The CDR3 has 16 residues.

The chain has TRBV20-1 and TRBJ1-6; D uncertain. The CDR3 has 15 residues. Germline CDR1 DFQATT, CDR2 SNEGSKA (reference sequence). V lost 1 base and J 6 bases, leaving 13 bases between the germline ends. CDR3 DNA sequence: TGCAGTGCTAGAGCGCGGAGACTCACTAATTCACCCCTCCACTTT. Translated: CSARARRLTNSPLHF.

This clonotype was counted a few times. The chain recombines TRBV27 with TRBJ2-5; D is unresolved. CDR1 and CDR2 from the germline V gene are MNHEY and SMNVEV (reference sequence). The V end lost 0 bases, the J end lost 2 bases, and 4 bases lay between the germline ends. The CDR3 consists of 13 residues. CDR3 amino acids: CASSLSGQETQYF. In DNA, the CDR3 is TGTGCCAGCAGTTTATCAGGTCAAGAGACCCAGTACTTC.

This clonotype was counted only a few times. The J gene is TRBJ1-1, the V gene TRBV7-8; D may be TRBD1 (5 bases). This CDR3 spans 15 amino acids. Germline V gene lookup returns CDR1 SGHVS and CDR2 FQNEAQ. V shed 1 base and J shed 1 base, with 10 bases lying between them. CDR3 nucleotide sequence: TGTGCCAGCAGCTTAGTGGGGGGTTGGAACACTGAAGCTTTCTTT. Amino acid sequence: CASSLVGGWNTEAFF.

This clonotype is categorized as medium-sized (0.01 to 0.1%). The V gene is TRBV6-2 or TRBV6-3, the J gene TRBJ2-3; no reliable D call. The CDR3 sequence is 13 residues long. V lost 2 bases, J lost 7 bases, and 10 bases lay in between. The germline V gene has CDR1 MNHEY and CDR2 SVGEGT. The CDR3 coding sequence is TGTGCCAGCAGTTACAGCTTGGGAAATACGCAGTATTTT. Amino acids: CASSYSLGNTQYF.

About this clonotype: The junction and the germline gene differ at one end; a read error may be behind it. The chain carries TRBV7-6 and TRBJ2-7, with 10 bases identical to TRBD2. The length of the CDR3 is 15 residues. In germline, CDR1 is SGHVS, CDR2 FNYEAQ. Written as DNA, the CDR3 is TGTGCTAGCAGCCCCGCAGCGGGAGGGCCGGGGGAGCAGTACTTC. Amino acid sequence: CASSPAAGGPGEQYF.

This chain uses TRBV12-3 or TRBV12-4 with TRBJ1-2; D is perhaps TRBD1 (6 bases). The CDR3 extends over 12 amino acids. The V and J ends lost 3 bases and 8 bases respectively, with 10 bases between them. CDR3 in DNA: TGTGCCAGCAGTTTTCAGGGGCGAGGCTACACCTTC. This encodes CASSFQGRGYTF.

This chain links TRBV7-3 with TRBJ2-7; D not certain. This CDR3 spans 12 amino acids. Germline CDR1 is SGHTA and CDR2 is FQGTGA. V lost 2 bases, J lost 3 bases, and 5 bases lay in between. The CDR3 DNA sequence: TGTGCCAGCAGCTTACTCTACTACGAGCAGTACTTC. It encodes CASSLLYYEQYF.

The genes are TRBV7-8 and TRBJ1-6; D might be TRBD1 (5 bases). CDR1 is SGHVS, CDR2 FQNEAQ, per germline. V lost 5 bases and J 0 bases, leaving 14 bases between the germline ends. The CDR3 is 17 residues long. CDR3: CASSPDSPNSYNSPLHF. The CDR3 DNA reads TGTGCCAGCAGCCCTGACAGCCCGAACTCCTATAATTCACCCCTCCACTTT.

V gene TRBV2 combines with J gene TRBJ2-2, with 8 nucleotides matching TRBD2. This CDR3 is 15 amino acids long. The V and J ends lost 11 bases and 2 bases, in that order; junction bases with no gene match: 10. Germline CDR1 and CDR2: SNHLY and FYNNEI. CDR3 residues: CAGTGLAGNTGELFF. DNA for the CDR3: TGTGCCGGCACGGGGCTAGCGGGCAACACCGGGGAGCTGTTTTTT.

The genes are TRBV7-3 and TRBJ1-2, with TRBD1 matching 7 bases. CDR3 size: 13 residues. The germline gives CDR1 SGHTA, CDR2 FQGTGA. V shed 0 bases and J 6 bases; nucleotides not matched to a gene: 1. CDR3: CASSLTQGNGYTF. The CDR3 coding sequence is TGTGCCAGCAGCTTAACACAGGGGAATGGCTACACCTTC.

This clonotype has a handful of counts. The rearrangement joins TRBV6-4 to TRBJ2-1, with a weak D call TRBD2 (5 bases). The CDR3 loop spans 16 amino acids. Trimming left V 0 bases short and J 7 bases short, with 16 bases between. Germline assignment: CDR1 MRHNA and CDR2 SNTAGT. The CDR3 is CASSDSIALPMNEQFF. For the CDR3, the DNA is TGTGCCAGCAGTGACTCGATAGCGCTCCCTATGAATGAGCAGTTCTTC.

The J gene is TRBJ2-2, the V gene TRBV28, with TRBD1 matching 8 bases. The CDR3 is 16 amino acids. The junction had 8 bases not matched to a gene; V was cut back by 4 bases and J by 4 bases. Germline V gives CDR1 MDHEN, CDR2 SYDVKM. The CDR3 sequence is CASSSSGQGPTGELFF. As DNA, the CDR3 is TGTGCCAGCAGTTCAAGCGGACAGGGCCCCACCGGGGAGCTGTTTTTT.

The chain carries TRBV5-4 and TRBJ2-3; D gene uncertain. The V gene lost 6 bases and the J gene lost 2 bases, with 13 bases spanning the gap. CDR1 and CDR2 from the germline V gene are SGHNT and YYREEE (reference sequence). This CDR3 contains 14 residues. The DNA of the CDR3 is TGTGCCAGCACAAACGGAACCATCACAGATACGCAGTATTTT. Translated, it gives CASTNGTITDTQYF.